A single sample is the source of the 30 T cell receptor beta chains below, sequenced in a study of OX40 agonist ivuxolimab in advanced cancers. The library was produced with the immunoSEQ multiplex PCR assay. TCRdb holds this immuneACCESS table with in-frame rearrangements only. Some clones are missing; in checked studies, unresolved V genes explain under half, and the rest has no known cause. The sample includes tens of thousands of clones, with around 83% observed a single time. The ten largest clones represent around 0.75% of the sample. The input for sequencing was CD4+ or CD8+ T cells sorted from blood, taken in a trial of the OX40 agonist ivuxolimab. All receptors derive from an adult with an advanced solid tumor such as melanoma, head and neck, liver or kidney cancer.

This chain connects TRBV19 to TRBJ2-1; perhaps TRBD2 as D (5 bases). The length of the CDR3 is 14 residues. V dropped 8 bases and J dropped 10 bases, with 21 bases sitting between them. Germline CDR1 is LNHDA and CDR2 is SQIVND (reference sequence). CDR3 nucleotides: TGTGCCAGTGAACACGGAGGTTCCGTAGGAGAGCAGTTCTTC. Its translation: CASEHGGSVGEQFF.

The rearrangement joins TRBV7-9 to TRBJ1-5, with D hard to call. Trimming took 5 bases from V and 3 from J, leaving 5 bases between them. Germline V gene sequence: CDR1 SEHNR, CDR2 FQNEAQ (reference sequence). This CDR3 spans 12 amino acids. CDR3 nucleotides: TGTGCCAGCAGCGGGGACAATCAGCCCCAGCATTTT. This sequence encodes CASSGDNQPQHF.

The sample holds one count of this clone. The chain carries TRBV4-2 and TRBJ2-5; the match to TRBD1 covers 7 bases. The V segment lost 5 bases and the J segment 5 bases; nucleotides outside the gene matches: 14. This CDR3 spans 16 amino acids. Per germline, CDR1 LGHNA and CDR2 YNFKEQ. The CDR3 loop is CASSTQDRLDLETQYF. CDR3 coding DNA: TGTGCCAGCAGCACCCAGGACAGGCTGGACTTGGAGACCCAGTACTTC.

The genes are TRBV30 and TRBJ1-2, with 9 bases fitting TRBD1. From germline, CDR1 is GTSNPN and CDR2 SVGIG (reference sequence). J was trimmed by 4 bases and V by 0 bases; bases with no gene match: 0. This CDR3 is built from 13 residues. The CDR3 protein is CAWSVQGAYGYTF. For the CDR3, the DNA is TGTGCCTGGAGTGTACAGGGGGCCTATGGCTACACCTTC.

This chain connects TRBV11-2 to TRBJ1-5; D is unclear. V was shortened by 5 bases and J by 1 base, with 18 bases between the two germline ends. The CDR3 runs to 17 residues. Germline assignment: CDR1 SGHAT and CDR2 FQNNGV. In DNA form, the CDR3 reads TGTGCCAGCAGCCCCACGTGGGGTTTCAGAAGCAATCAGCCCCAGCATTTT. Translated: CASSPTWGFRSNQPQHF. The whole variable domain, remainder taken from reference TRBV11-2 and TRBJ1-5, is EAGVAQSPRYKIIEKRQSVAFWCNPISGHATLYWYQQILGQGPKLLIQFQNNGVVDDSQLPKDRFSAERLKGVDSTLKIQPAKLEDSAVYLCASSPTWGFRSNQPQHFGDGTRLSIL.

This clone was detected a few times. This rearrangement joins TRBV6-5 to TRBJ1-1; 7 positions match TRBD1. Germline assignment: CDR1 MNHEY and CDR2 SVGAGI. The CDR3 has 15 residues. J was trimmed by 0 bases and V by 5 bases; bases with no gene match: 6. The CDR3 reads CASSSSTGMNTEAFF. CDR3 nucleotides: TGTGCCAGCAGTAGTTCGACAGGGATGAACACTGAAGCTTTCTTT.

J is TRBJ2-7 and V is TRBV7-6, with D possibly TRBD1 on 6 matching bases. V was cut by 5 bases and J by 6 bases, with 11 bases left in between. The CDR3 has 12 amino acids. CDR1 and CDR2 (germline): SGHVS, FNYEAQ. The CDR3, as DNA: TGTGCCAGCAGCGTCACAGGGTTCGAGCAGTACTTC. Translating gives CASSVTGFEQYF.

This chain connects TRBV6-6 to TRBJ1-2; D is unclear. Per the germline V gene, CDR1 is MNHNY and CDR2 is SVGAGI (reference sequence). Trimming left V 6 bases short and J 1 base short, with 9 bases between. CDR3 size: 13 residues. The CDR3 is CASRVDGNYGYTF. The DNA for the CDR3 is TGTGCCAGCAGGGTGGACGGTAACTATGGCTACACCTTC.

A few counts support this clone. The V call is TRBV10-3, the J call TRBJ2-5; 7 bases match TRBD2. Germline V gene data show CDR1 as ENHRY and CDR2 as SYGVKD. The CDR3 length is 13 residues. V lost 8 bases, J lost 5 bases, and 8 bases stayed unmatched. CDR3 in DNA: TGTGCCATCCGACTAGCAGTGGGCGAGACCCAGTACTTC. Amino acids: CAIRLAVGETQYF.

The genes are TRBV7-8 and TRBJ2-2; a weak D match, TRBD1 (6 bases). Germline V lookup: CDR1 SGHVS, CDR2 FQNEAQ. Trimming stripped 2 bases from V and 13 bases from J, with 14 bases between. The CDR3 is 13 residues long. The CDR3 DNA follows: TGTGCCAGCAGCTTAATCGAACAGGGATCGCTGTTTTTT. This translates into CASSLIEQGSLFF. The full variable domain, completed using reference TRBV7-8 and TRBJ2-2, is GAGVSQSPRYKVAKRGQDVALRCDPISGHVSLFWYQQALGQGPEFLTYFQNEAQLDKSGLPSDRFFAERPEGSVSTLKIQRTQQEDSAVYLCASSLIEQGSLFFGEGSRLTVL.

A few counts support this clone. The genes are TRBV11-2 and TRBJ2-1; D gene uncertain. Trimming removed 9 bases at V and 3 bases at J, with 9 bases between. This CDR3 is 12 amino acids long. The germline CDR1 and CDR2 sequences are SGHAT and FQNNGV. CDR3 DNA sequence: TGTGCCAGTCGTCGTGGCTACAATGAGCAGTTCTTC. Its protein product is CASRRGYNEQFF.

J is TRBJ1-4 and V is TRBV5-5; 10 bases line up with TRBD1. V was clipped by 4 bases and J by 4 bases; unmatched bases: 4. Germline CDR1 is SGHKS and CDR2 is YYEKEE (reference sequence). The CDR3 length is 15 residues. The CDR3 DNA sequence: TGTGCCAGCAGCCCTAGGACAGGGGGTAATGAAAAACTGTTTTTT. Translated: CASSPRTGGNEKLFF. Full variable domain (rest looked up from reference TRBV5-5 and TRBJ1-4): DAGVTQSPTHLIKTRGQQVTLRCSPISGHKSVSWYQQVLGQGPQFIFQYYEKEERGRGNFPDRFSARQFPNYSSELNVNALLLGDSALYLCASSPRTGGNEKLFFGSGTQLSVL.

Only one count was recorded for this clone. The chain combines TRBV11-3 with TRBJ2-6; 7 bases align to TRBD1. The V segment lost 4 bases and the J segment 2 bases; nucleotides outside the gene matches: 14. This CDR3 contains 19 residues. Looked up from germline, CDR1 is SGHNT and CDR2 is YENEEA. The DNA of the CDR3 is TGTGCCAGCAGCTCACCACAGGGGTCAGGGGAAACTGGGGCCAACGTCCTGACTTTC. Its protein is CASSSPQGSGETGANVLTF.

V and J are TRBV7-9 and TRBJ2-6, with a possible D match to TRBD2 (5 bases). Trimming pared 11 bases from V and 0 bases from J, leaving 23 bases between. The CDR3 contains 18 residues. Germline lookup yields CDR1 SEHNR and CDR2 FQNEAQ (reference sequence). CDR3 nucleotide sequence: TGTGCCGCGCCGGAGCGGCGCGATTCCCCCTCTGGGGCCAACGTCCTGACTTTC. Its translation is CAAPERRDSPSGANVLTF.

In regard to this clone: The junction differs from germline at one of its ends, possibly a read error. V is TRBV5-1 and J is TRBJ2-7; TRBD2 agrees at 7 bases. The CDR3 consists of 14 residues. The germline V gene has CDR1 SGHRS and CDR2 YFSETQ. CDR3 sequence: CASSPTLAGYEQYF. Here the CDR3 DNA reads TGTGCCAGCAGCCCGACCTTAGCGGGCTACGAGCAGTACTTC. The entire variable domain, with the rest obtained from reference TRBV5-1 and TRBJ2-7, is as follows: KAGVTQTPRYLIKTRGQQVTLSCSPISGHRSVSWYQQTPGQGLQFLFEYFSETQRNKGNFPGRFSGRQFSNSRSEMNVSTLELGDSALYLCASSPTLAGYEQYFGPGTRLTVT.

V usage is TRBV4-1 and J usage is TRBJ2-1, with a possible D match to TRBD1 (7 bases). Germline V gene lookup returns CDR1 MGHRA and CDR2 YSYEKL. V dropped 0 bases and J dropped 5 bases, with 23 bases sitting between them. The CDR3 covers 19 residues. CDR3 sequence (DNA): TGCGCCAGCAGCCAAGATACAGGGGCGATGGCCGGCGGGGACAATGAGCAGTTCTTC. It specifies CASSQDTGAMAGGDNEQFF.

The CDR3 spells CASSLSGEQNSPLHF. CDR3 bases: TGTGCCAGCAGCTTATCTGGGGAACAAAATTCACCCCTCCACTTT. This chain links TRBV7-9 with TRBJ1-6; no firm D call. The CDR3 has 15 residues. Trimming took off 2 bases at V and 7 bases at J, with 12 bases between the two ends. Germline V lookup: CDR1 SEHNR, CDR2 FQNEAQ (reference sequence).

This clone is a singleton in its sample. This chain links TRBV11-3 with TRBJ2-1, with D hard to call. The CDR3 contains 15 residues. The ends were cut back, 5 bases at V and 6 bases at J, with 17 bases in the middle. Germline V lookup: CDR1 SGHNT, CDR2 YENEEA. CDR3 bases: TGTGCCAGCAGCCCAGGAGCAGACAACCTCAATGAGCAGTTCTTC. This gives the protein CASSPGADNLNEQFF.

The chain uses TRBV2 and TRBJ2-7; unclear D gene. V lost 4 bases, J lost 3 bases, and 13 bases lay in between. This CDR3 has 14 amino acids. The germline V gene encodes CDR1 SNHLY and CDR2 FYNNEI. The CDR3 sequence: CASSAPGGHYEQYF. The CDR3 coding sequence is TGTGCCAGCAGTGCCCCCGGTGGCCACTACGAGCAGTACTTC.

V usage is TRBV18 and J usage is TRBJ1-1; perhaps TRBD1 as D (5 bases). Trimming left V 0 bases short and J 2 bases short, with 7 bases between. The CDR3 has 14 residues. CDR1 and CDR2 from the germline V gene are KGHSH and LQKENI. The CDR3 is CASSPPRGNTEAFF. In nucleotides, the CDR3 is TGTGCCAGCTCACCACCGAGGGGTAACACTGAAGCTTTCTTT. Variable domain in full (rest from reference TRBV18 and TRBJ1-1): NAGVMQNPRHLVRRRGQEARLRCSPMKGHSHVYWYRQLPEEGLKFMVYLQKENIIDESGMPKERFSAEFPKEGPSILRIQQVVRGDSAAYFCASSPPRGNTEAFFGQGTRLTVV.

The CDR3 loop is CASSWGLAGNEQFF. The CDR3 region has the DNA TGTGCCAGCAGTTGGGGACTAGCGGGAAATGAGCAGTTCTTC. The chain is built from TRBV6-6 and TRBJ2-1; the match to TRBD2 covers 13 bases. CDR1 and CDR2 from the germline V gene are MNHNY and SVGAGI (reference sequence). With 4 bases clipped from V and 7 bases from J, the junction kept 1 base outside the gene matches. This CDR3 spans 14 amino acids.

The gene calls are TRBV30 and TRBJ2-7; D possibly corresponds to TRBD1 (6 bases). V lost 1 base to trimming and J lost 5 bases, with 12 bases between them. This CDR3 spans 13 amino acids. The germline gives CDR1 GTSNPN, CDR2 SVGIG (reference sequence). The CDR3 protein is CAWSGQVANEQYF. Written as DNA, the CDR3 is TGTGCCTGGAGTGGACAGGTGGCCAACGAGCAGTACTTC.

The chain carries TRBV19 and TRBJ2-2, with D unclear. The germline V gene encodes CDR1 LNHDA and CDR2 SQIVND (reference sequence). Trimming cost V 3 bases and J 2 bases, with 10 bases left between them. There are 15 residues in the CDR3. CDR3 loop: CASSIPSINTGELFF. The CDR3 nucleotides are TGTGCCAGTAGTATTCCCTCCATAAACACCGGGGAGCTGTTTTTT.

V usage is TRBV28 and J usage is TRBJ1-1; D may be TRBD1 (5 bases). The CDR3 totals 14 residues. V was pared by 1 base and J by 0 bases, with 6 bases between. CDR1 is MDHEN, CDR2 SYDVKM, per germline. The CDR3 nucleotides read TGTGCCAGCAGTTTATTACAGGTGAACACTGAAGCTTTCTTT. Its translation: CASSLLQVNTEAFF.

The genes are TRBV11-2 and TRBJ1-4; a weak D match, TRBD1 (5 bases). With 3 bases removed from V and 6 bases from J, the gap between germline ends came to 17 bases. The V gene's germline CDR1 is SGHAT and CDR2 FQNNGV. This CDR3 has 16 amino acids. The CDR3 DNA is TGTGCCAGCAGCTTGTTGTGGGGCTCGGATGATGAAAAACTGTTTTTT. Its protein is CASSLLWGSDDEKLFF.

The rearrangement joins TRBV18 to TRBJ2-7; D possibly uses TRBD1 or TRBD2 (5 bases each). This CDR3 is built from 12 residues. V gave up 6 bases and J gave up 8 bases, with 14 bases separating them. The germline gives CDR1 KGHSH, CDR2 LQKENI. DNA for the CDR3: TGTGCCAGCTCGCAAAGGGGAGAGAAGCAGTACTTC. This encodes CASSQRGEKQYF.

The gene calls are TRBV5-5 and TRBJ2-7; 10 bases agree with TRBD1. Losses at the gene ends were 4 bases for V and 5 bases for J; bases not matched to a gene: 9. The CDR3 sequence is 15 residues long. Germline values: CDR1 SGHKS, CDR2 YYEKEE (reference sequence). This chain's CDR3 is CASSTYRDRGDEQYF. The CDR3 coding sequence is TGTGCCAGCAGCACTTACCGGGACAGGGGAGACGAGCAGTACTTC.

The chain links TRBV10-3 to TRBJ2-7; D uncertain. Germline V gene lookup returns CDR1 ENHRY and CDR2 SYGVKD. Trimming cost V 5 bases and J 2 bases, with 13 bases left between them. This CDR3 has 14 amino acids. CDR3 bases: TGTGCCATCAGTAATGAACCGCAAACCTACGAGCAGTACTTC. As protein: CAISNEPQTYEQYF.

V and J are TRBV11-1 and TRBJ2-5, with TRBD1 matching over 10 bases. V shed 5 bases, J shed 1 base, and the junction held 10 bases outside the gene matches. Germline CDR1 and CDR2: SGHAT and FQDESV (reference sequence). The CDR3 length is 17 residues. CDR3 in amino acids: CASSAVPGQGPQETQYF. The CDR3 DNA follows: TGTGCCAGCAGCGCGGTCCCGGGACAGGGGCCCCAAGAGACCCAGTACTTC.

The CDR3 region is CASSPGGQAYEQYF. CDR3 nucleotides: TGTGCCAGCAGTCCGGGGGGACAAGCCTACGAGCAGTACTTC. This rearrangement joins TRBV6-5 to TRBJ2-7; D perhaps matches TRBD2 (7 bases). Germline V gene data show CDR1 as MNHEY and CDR2 as SVGAGI. This CDR3 contains 14 residues. V gave up 5 bases and J gave up 2 bases, with 13 bases separating them.